The sequence of this TCR beta chain was determined in a study of T-cell reconstitution after alpha-beta-depleted transplantation in children. Using unique molecular identifiers, the investigators prepared the TCRbeta library. TCRdb re-analysed the PCR reads in MiXCR, keeping a single row per CDR3 protein. The sample carries over 200,000 distinct CDR3 sequences, under 8.5% recorded once. At least ten counts were recorded for this clonotype. The receptor was derived from a male patient under 10 years old who had a stem cell transplant for acute myeloid leukemia, so the T cells may come from the graft donor. The specimen comprised PBMCs, mostly from graft donor cells, sampled 360 days after TCRalphabeta/CD19-depleted stem cell transplant.

DNA of the CDR3: TGCAGTGCGACGACAGGGGCCTACTATGGCTACACCTTC. Translating it yields CSATTGAYYGYTF. This chain links TRBV20-1 with TRBJ1-2, with 8 bases that match TRBD1. V trimming: 6 bases; J trimming: 3 bases; junction bases outside the gene matches: 6. The CDR3 runs to 13 residues. Germline CDR1 reads DFQATT; CDR2 reads SNEGSKA (reference sequence).